The subject of this entry is one T cell receptor beta chain. There is no known antigen for this receptor. Base qualities are missing; no much larger clone stands one base away. Germline trimming amounts to 6 bases on V and 5 bases on J, with 12 as the count of junction bases outside the gene matches. CDR1 and CDR2, looked up from the germline V gene, are MDHEN and SYDVKM. From its cysteine to its phenylalanine, the CDR3 spans 15 amino acids. Of all the DNA, just the CDR3 is kept, 45 bases in frame from base 1. The data are from a study of shared clonotypes between healthy human individuals (dated by TCRdb to about 2020). Regarding the research as a whole: A couple of women and a few men aged 18 to 49 years were included in the cohort. For each donor, CD4 naive and CD4 memory were each run on three plates, CD8 naive on two plates, and CD8 memory on one plate. To estimate repertoire size and how much clonotype sharing occurs between individuals, the study deeply sequenced the blood TCR repertoires of about 5 healthy adults. To increase sequencing depth and limit assay-specific biases, TCR repertoire library preparation and sequencing were carried out by different laboratories using diverse techniques. Between about 0.94 and 8.9 billion PBMCs per donor were obtained by leukapheresis.

Points the paper makes about the study in general: Incomplete sequencing was indicated by rarefaction of sorted-subset datasets, despite the large sequencing depth. Higher generation probabilities were observed for clonotypes shared by all four sorted-subset donors than for non-shared clonotypes. Because the study included only a small number of donors, the genetic and exposure-history diversity represented was limited. Pairwise subsampling led to the expectation that sequencing depth would affect the degree of clonotype sharing among donors. Naive subsets generally had larger estimated clonotype richness than memory subsets did. Only blood was sampled, and tissue TCR repertoires likely differ from those in blood. Across a few donors, about 5% of naive CD4, roughly 3.5% of naive CD8, 2% to 2.5% of memory CD4, and 0.4% of memory CD8 clonotypes were shared.

Healthy HIV-negative adults with no recently reported acute infections or vaccinations were included as donors. Every donor was a Caucasian adult residing in Nashville, Tennessee, USA. CD4+ T cells were enriched through magnetic negative selection, after which naive cells were positively selected on CD45RA and the remaining negative fraction served as the memory subset. Blood was collected by leukapheresis, and PBMCs were isolated by Ficoll-Histopaque density gradient centrifugation and then cryopreserved in liquid nitrogen vapor phase. Analytical flow cytometry was used to check the purity and quantity of every magnetically sorted T cell population. Genomic DNA was isolated from every sorted fraction and measured by UV absorbance on a Nanodrop 2000c. Using the deep immunoSEQ assay, multiplex PCR amplified TCR CDR3 regions from genomic DNA. For each cell subset, the extracted genomic DNA was distributed evenly across all wells of several immunoSEQ 96-well plates, and each plate served as one replicate. Each replicate PCR for sorted subsets received 150 to 250 ng genomic DNA, equal to about 30,000 T cell genomes. The purified libraries were quantified using a Qubit 3.0 fluorometer, sized with a Bioanalyzer 2100, and then quantified again using the KAPA Library Quantification kit. Each immunoSEQ 96-well plate was sequenced on its own single-read 150-cycle Illumina NextSeq 550 flow cell. As for how the authors treated the data: Because the immunoSEQ output held only junctional sequences and lacked quality scores, the filtering could not match the filtering applied to full-length reads. To assign V/J genes and CDR3, sequences were annotated against IMGT germline references using PyIR, a Python wrapper for IgBLAST v1.9. Reads were filtered out if the reads had weak V/J assignments (E-value above 1e-6), no CDR3, stop codons, out-of-frame junctions, or ambiguous translated residues. A V3J clonotype was defined by an identical inferred V gene, J gene, and CDR3 amino acid sequence. The percentage overlap between two repertoires was calculated by dividing the number of shared unique clonotypes by the size of the smaller repertoire. Three approaches were used to assess repertoire richness: RTK rarefaction, the Chao1 estimator, and Recon v2.1 estimates of unobserved clonotypes. For all TCRbeta clonotypes obtained by the gDNA method from several donors, generation probabilities were computed with OLGA. TCRdb holds this immuneACCESS table with in-frame rearrangements only. Some clones are missing; in checked studies, unresolved V genes explain under half, and the rest has no known cause. The V and J calls and clone size come from that table; D and trimming were worked out from the DNA. Here the sample has about 1.1 million clones; 75% to 85% occur a single time. In total, the top ten clones hold 0.55% to 0.7% of the sample.

This receptor was taken from a man in his late teens or twenties in good health. Some clones in this sample may be carry-over from other donors' samples. Sequences were obtained from memory CD4+ T cells from PBMCs. Per the publication, the cell subset or site label means: CD45RA-negative fraction. The receptor chain draws on TRBV28 and TRBJ2-7; 8 central bases correspond to TRBD1. CDR3 reads: CASRDRRTGIHEQYF. The sequenced DNA is TGTGCCAGCAGGGACCGTCGGACAGGGATCCACGAGCAGTACTTC.